Presented here are 6 T cell receptor beta chains from one specimen sequenced in a study of OX40 agonist ivuxolimab in advanced cancers. TCRdb's table, derived via immunoSEQ multiplex PCR, lists solely in-frame clones and lacks some. The data contain about 50,000 clones, 85% to 90% of them seen just once; the ten biggest clones take up about 0.82%. The input for sequencing was CD4+ or CD8+ T cells sorted from blood, taken in a trial of the OX40 agonist ivuxolimab. The receptors were gathered from an adult with an advanced solid tumor such as melanoma, head and neck, liver or kidney cancer.

The chain couples TRBV4-1 to TRBJ2-7, with a tentative D call TRBD2 (5 bases). The germline V gene has CDR1 MGHRA and CDR2 YSYEKL. V was trimmed by 2 bases and J by 3 bases, leaving 17 bases between them. The CDR3 covers 16 residues. CDR3 in DNA: TGCGCCAGCAGCCAACCGGGGTCGACCCGTTACTACGAGCAGTACTTC. Translated, it gives CASSQPGSTRYYEQYF.

The chain employs TRBV7-6 and TRBJ1-1; no clear D. CDR3 length equals 15 residues. The V end lost 1 base, the J end lost 1 base, and 10 bases lay between the germline ends. Looked up from germline, CDR1 is SGHVS and CDR2 is FNYEAQ. CDR3 sequence reads: CASSLVLSTNTEAFF. CDR3 bases: TGTGCCAGCAGCTTAGTGCTCAGCACGAACACTGAAGCTTTCTTT.

The chain is built from TRBV18 and TRBJ2-1; 7 bases are shared with TRBD2. The CDR3 runs 16 residues. The V segment lost 3 bases and the J segment 6 bases; nucleotides outside the gene matches: 11. Per the germline V gene, CDR1 is KGHSH and CDR2 is LQKENI. CDR3 protein: CASSPSPAGRVNEQFF. The CDR3 DNA sequence: TGTGCCAGCTCACCTTCCCCGGCAGGGAGGGTCAATGAGCAGTTCTTC.

V and J are TRBV18 and TRBJ1-1; no reliable D call. The CDR3 runs to 16 residues. Germline CDR1 is KGHSH and CDR2 is LQKENI. V lost 4 bases and J lost 3, with 18 bases in between. DNA of the CDR3: TGTGCCAGCTCACTCTTGACTCTCGGCGGGGACACTGAAGCTTTCTTT. This codes for CASSLLTLGGDTEAFF.

The chain carries TRBV5-4 and TRBJ1-6; unclear D gene. The CDR3 is 13 amino acids. CDR1 is SGHNT, CDR2 YYREEE, per germline (reference sequence). The V end lost 4 bases, the J end lost 8 bases, and 10 bases lay between the germline ends. CDR3 loop: CASSAAVDSPLHF. CDR3 nucleotides: TGTGCCAGCAGCGCGGCAGTAGATTCACCCCTCCACTTT.

This sequence joins TRBV10-3 and TRBJ1-1; D might be TRBD1 (5 bases). This CDR3 has 14 residues. V was pared by 3 bases and J by 3 bases, with 11 bases between. Germline CDR1 reads ENHRY; CDR2 reads SYGVKD. The CDR3, as DNA: TGTGCCATCAGTGACCAGGGATCGTACACTGAAGCTTTCTTT. Amino acids: CAISDQGSYTEAFF.